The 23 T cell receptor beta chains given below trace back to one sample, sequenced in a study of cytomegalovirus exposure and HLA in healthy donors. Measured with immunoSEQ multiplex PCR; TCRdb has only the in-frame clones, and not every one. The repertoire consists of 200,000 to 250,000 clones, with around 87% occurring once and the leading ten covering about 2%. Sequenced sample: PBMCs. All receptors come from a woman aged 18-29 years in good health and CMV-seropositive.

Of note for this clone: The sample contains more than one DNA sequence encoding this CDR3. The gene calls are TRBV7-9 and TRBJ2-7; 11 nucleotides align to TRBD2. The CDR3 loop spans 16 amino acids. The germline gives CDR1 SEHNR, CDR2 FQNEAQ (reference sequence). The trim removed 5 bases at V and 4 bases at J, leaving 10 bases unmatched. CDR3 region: CASSPRAGLAVYEQYF. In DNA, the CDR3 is TGTGCCAGCAGCCCCAGGGCGGGACTAGCGGTGTACGAGCAGTACTTC.

The CDR3 nucleotides are TGCGCCAGCAGCTTGGGGCTAGCGGGACCTTCCTACAATGAGCAGTTCTTC. Protein product: CASSLGLAGPSYNEQFF. The chain is built from TRBV5-1 and TRBJ2-1, with 9 nucleotides matching TRBD2. V was pared by 0 bases and J by 1 base, with 5 bases of the junction left unmatched. Germline V gene data show CDR1 as SGHRS and CDR2 as YFSETQ. The CDR3 runs 17 residues.

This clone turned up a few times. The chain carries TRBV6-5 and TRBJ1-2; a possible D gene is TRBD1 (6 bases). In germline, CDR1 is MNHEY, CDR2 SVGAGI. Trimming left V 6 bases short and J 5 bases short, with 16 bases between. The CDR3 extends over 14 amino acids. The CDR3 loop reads CASRRTGTLYGYTF. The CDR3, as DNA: TGTGCCAGCAGGCGAACAGGGACCCTTTATGGCTACACCTTC.

CDR3 sequence: CASSEGGGSYEQYF. The CDR3 DNA reads as TGTGCCAGCAGTGAAGGGGGAGGGTCCTACGAGCAGTACTTC. This chain uses TRBV6-1 with TRBJ2-7; 7 bases are a match to TRBD2. Germline CDR1 and CDR2: MNHNS and SASEGT. The CDR3 extends over 14 amino acids. V was pared by 1 base and J by 1 base, with 1 base of the junction left unmatched.

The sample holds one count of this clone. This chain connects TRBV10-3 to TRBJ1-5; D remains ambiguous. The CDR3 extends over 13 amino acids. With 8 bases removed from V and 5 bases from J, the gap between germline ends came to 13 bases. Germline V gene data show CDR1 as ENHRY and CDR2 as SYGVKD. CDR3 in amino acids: CAIRGREDQPQHF. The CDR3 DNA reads TGTGCCATCCGGGGTAGGGAAGATCAGCCCCAGCATTTT.

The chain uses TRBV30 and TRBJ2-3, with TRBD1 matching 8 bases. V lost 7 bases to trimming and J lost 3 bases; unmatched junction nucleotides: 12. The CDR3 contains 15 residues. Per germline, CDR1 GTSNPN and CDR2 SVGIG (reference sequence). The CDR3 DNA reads TGTGCCTCCACCCCTGACAGGGGAATGACAGATACGCAGTATTTT. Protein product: CASTPDRGMTDTQYF.

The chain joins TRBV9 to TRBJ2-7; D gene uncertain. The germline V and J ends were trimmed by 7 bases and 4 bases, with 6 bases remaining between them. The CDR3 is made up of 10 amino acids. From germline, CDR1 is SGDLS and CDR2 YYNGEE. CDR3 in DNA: TGTGCCAGCGGCCATTACGAGCAGTACTTC. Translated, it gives CASGHYEQYF.

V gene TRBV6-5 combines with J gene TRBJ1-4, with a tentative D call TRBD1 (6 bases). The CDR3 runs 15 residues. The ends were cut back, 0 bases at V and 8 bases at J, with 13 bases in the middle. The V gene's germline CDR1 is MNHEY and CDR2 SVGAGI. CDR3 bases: TGTGCCAGCAGTTACTCGCTGGACAGTTACGAAAAACTGTTTTTT. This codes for CASSYSLDSYEKLFF.

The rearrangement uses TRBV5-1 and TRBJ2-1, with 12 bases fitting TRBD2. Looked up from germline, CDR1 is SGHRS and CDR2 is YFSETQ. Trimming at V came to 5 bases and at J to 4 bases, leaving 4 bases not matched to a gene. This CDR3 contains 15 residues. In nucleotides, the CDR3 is TGCGCCAGCAGGACGGGACTAGCGGGTTACAATGAGCAGTTCTTC. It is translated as CASRTGLAGYNEQFF. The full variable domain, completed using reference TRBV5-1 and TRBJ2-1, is KAGVTQTPRYLIKTRGQQVTLSCSPISGHRSVSWYQQTPGQGLQFLFEYFSETQRNKGNFPGRFSGRQFSNSRSEMNVSTLELGDSALYLCASRTGLAGYNEQFFGPGTRLTVL.

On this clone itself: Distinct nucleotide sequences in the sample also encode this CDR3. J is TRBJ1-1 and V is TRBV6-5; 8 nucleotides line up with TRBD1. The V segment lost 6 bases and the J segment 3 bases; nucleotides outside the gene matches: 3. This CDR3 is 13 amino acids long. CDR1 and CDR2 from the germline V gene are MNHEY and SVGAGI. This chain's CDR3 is CASSLTGDTEAFF. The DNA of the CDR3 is TGTGCCAGCAGCCTGACAGGGGACACTGAAGCTTTCTTT.

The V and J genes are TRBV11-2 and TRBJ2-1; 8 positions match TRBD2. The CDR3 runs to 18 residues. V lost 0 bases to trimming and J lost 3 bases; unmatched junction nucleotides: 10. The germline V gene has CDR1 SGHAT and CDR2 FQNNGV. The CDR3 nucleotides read TGTGCCAGCAGCTTAGATGCCTTGGGACTAGGGAACTACAATGAGCAGTTCTTC. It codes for CASSLDALGLGNYNEQFF.

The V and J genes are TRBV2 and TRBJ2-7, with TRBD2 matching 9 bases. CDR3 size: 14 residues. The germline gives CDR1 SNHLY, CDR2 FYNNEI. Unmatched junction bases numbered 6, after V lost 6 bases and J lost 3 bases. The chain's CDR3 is CASRQGLANYEQYF. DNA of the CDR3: TGTGCCAGCAGGCAGGGACTAGCCAACTACGAGCAGTACTTC.

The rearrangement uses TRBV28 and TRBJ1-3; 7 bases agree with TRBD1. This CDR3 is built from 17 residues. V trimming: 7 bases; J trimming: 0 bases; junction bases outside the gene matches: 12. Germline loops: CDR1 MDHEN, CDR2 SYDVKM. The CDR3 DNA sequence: TGTGCCAGCACCCGACGGACAGGCTTAATCTCTGGAAACACCATATATTTT. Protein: CASTRRTGLISGNTIYF.

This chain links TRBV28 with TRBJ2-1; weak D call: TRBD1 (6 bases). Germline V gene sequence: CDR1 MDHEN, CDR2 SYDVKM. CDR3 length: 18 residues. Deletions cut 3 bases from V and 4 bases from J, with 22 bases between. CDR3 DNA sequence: TGTGCCAGCAGTTTCGAATTGGCCGTGACAGGAAAATACAATGAGCAGTTCTTC. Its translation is CASSFELAVTGKYNEQFF.

CDR3: CAISLSRTGDDDGYTF. For the CDR3, the DNA is TGTGCCATCAGTCTCTCCCGGACAGGGGACGACGATGGCTACACCTTC. The chain is built from TRBV10-3 and TRBJ1-2, with 9 bases aligning to TRBD1. The germline CDR1 and CDR2 sequences are ENHRY and SYGVKD. This CDR3 spans 16 amino acids. Trimming took 5 bases from V and 6 from J; bases not matched to a gene: 13.

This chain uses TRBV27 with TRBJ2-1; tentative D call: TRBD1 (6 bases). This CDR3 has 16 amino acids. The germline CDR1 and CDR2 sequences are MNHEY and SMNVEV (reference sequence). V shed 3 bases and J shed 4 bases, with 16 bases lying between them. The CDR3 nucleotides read TGTGCCAGCAGTTTGTATTCAGGGGCGTTTTACAATGAGCAGTTCTTC. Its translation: CASSLYSGAFYNEQFF.

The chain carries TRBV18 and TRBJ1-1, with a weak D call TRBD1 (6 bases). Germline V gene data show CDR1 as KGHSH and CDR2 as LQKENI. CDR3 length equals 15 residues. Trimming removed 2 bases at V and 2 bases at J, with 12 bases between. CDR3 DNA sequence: TGTGCCAGCTCACCAGCGGACAGCCCAAACACTGAAGCTTTCTTT. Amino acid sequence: CASSPADSPNTEAFF. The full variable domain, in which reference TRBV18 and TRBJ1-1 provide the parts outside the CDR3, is NAGVMQNPRHLVRRRGQEARLRCSPMKGHSHVYWYRQLPEEGLKFMVYLQKENIIDESGMPKERFSAEFPKEGPSILRIQQVVRGDSAAYFCASSPADSPNTEAFFGQGTRLTVV.

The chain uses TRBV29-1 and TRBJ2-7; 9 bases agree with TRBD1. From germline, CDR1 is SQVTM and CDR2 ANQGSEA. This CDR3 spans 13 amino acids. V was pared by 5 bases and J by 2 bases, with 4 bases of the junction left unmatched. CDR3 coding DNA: TGCAGCGTTTTCAGACAGGGGGCCTACGAGCAGTACTTC. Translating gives CSVFRQGAYEQYF.

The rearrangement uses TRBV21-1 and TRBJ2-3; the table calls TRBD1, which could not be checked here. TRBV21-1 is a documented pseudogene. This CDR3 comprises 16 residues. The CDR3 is CASSKKAAGDTDTQYF. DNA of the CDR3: TGTGCCAGCAGCAAAAAGGCAGCAGGGGACACAGATACGCAGTATTTT.

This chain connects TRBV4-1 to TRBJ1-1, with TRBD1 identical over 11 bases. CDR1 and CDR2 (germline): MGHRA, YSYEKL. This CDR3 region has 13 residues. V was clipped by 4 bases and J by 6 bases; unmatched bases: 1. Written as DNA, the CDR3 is TGCGCCAGCAGCCCGGGACAGGGGGCTGAAGCTTTCTTT. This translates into CASSPGQGAEAFF.

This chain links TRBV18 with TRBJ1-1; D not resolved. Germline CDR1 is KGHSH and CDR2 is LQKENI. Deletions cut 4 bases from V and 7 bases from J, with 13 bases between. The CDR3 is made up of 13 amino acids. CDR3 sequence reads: CASSLVQPNEAFF. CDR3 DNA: TGTGCCAGCTCACTTGTACAGCCCAATGAAGCTTTCTTT.

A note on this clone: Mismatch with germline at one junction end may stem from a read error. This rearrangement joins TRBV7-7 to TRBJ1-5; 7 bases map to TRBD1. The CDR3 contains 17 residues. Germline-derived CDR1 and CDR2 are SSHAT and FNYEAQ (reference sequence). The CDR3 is CASSFRQGRSGNQPQHF. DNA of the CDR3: TGTGCTAGCAGCTTCCGACAGGGAAGATCTGGCAATCAGCCCCAGCATTTT. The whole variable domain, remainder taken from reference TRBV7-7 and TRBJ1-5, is GAGVSQSPRYKVTKRGQDVTLRCDPISSHATLYWYQQALGQGPEFLTYFNYEAQPDKSGLPSDRFSAERPEGSISTLTIQRTEQRDSAMYRCASSFRQGRSGNQPQHFGDGTRLSIL.

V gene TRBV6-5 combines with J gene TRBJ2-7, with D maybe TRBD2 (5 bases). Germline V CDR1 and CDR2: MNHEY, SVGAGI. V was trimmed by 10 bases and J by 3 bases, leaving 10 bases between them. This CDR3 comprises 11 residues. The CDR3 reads CATKRNYEQYF. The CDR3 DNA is TGTGCCACCAAGCGGAACTACGAGCAGTACTTC.